Included here is one TCR beta chain sequence, with context. Its antigen is not known. This sample is part of a study of T cell responses to AZD1222 COVID-19 vaccine. The study, taken as a whole, reports: Two AZD1222 doses significantly raised spike-specific TCR breadth and depth over controls. There were repertoire samples only from the period after the peak T cell response. The span of vaccine-associated CD4 TCRs extended across spike, with dominance at 160-218 and 743-854. Clonal diversity was possibly underestimated; the donors were predominantly white British and more often female.

Clones were read by immunoSEQ multiplex PCR, and TCRdb kept only the in-frame ones, dropping some. The sample has roughly 200,000 clones; about 86% are singletons. CDR3 size: 13 residues. Losses at the gene ends were 1 base for V and 7 bases for J; bases not matched to a gene: 4. Germline V gene sequence: CDR1 SGHKS, CDR2 YYEKEE (reference sequence). The V gene is TRBV5-5, the J gene TRBJ2-7; 8 bases match TRBD1. The starting material was peripheral blood, obtained on day 0 of AZD1222 vaccination. The receptor's source is an adult in good health. The DNA for the CDR3 is TGTGCCAGCAGCTTGACCGGGACAGGTGAGCAGTACTTC. It is translated as CASSLTGTGEQYF.